Below, 32 T cell receptor beta chains from the same sample are listed, as sequenced in a study of cytomegalovirus exposure and HLA in healthy donors (dated by TCRdb to 2016 to 2017). Library method: the immunoSEQ multiplex PCR assay. A mixture of 60 forward primers for TCR Vbeta segments and 13 reverse primers for TCR Jbeta segments was used in the multiplex PCR. In its TCRdb copy, this immuneACCESS table keeps in-frame sequences only and misses some clones. Where compared with another copy, unresolved V genes explain less than half of these, and the others have no known cause. For this sample, the table gives approximately 120,000 clones. Around 2.4% of the sample rests with the top ten. Input material: PBMCs. Every receptor here comes from a man aged 40-49 years in good health and CMV-seronegative.

The rearrangement links TRBV4-3 to TRBJ2-7; D possibly corresponds to TRBD2 (6 bases). This CDR3 spans 15 amino acids. V lost 0 bases to trimming and J lost 3 bases, with 12 bases between them. Germline-derived CDR1 and CDR2 are LGHNA and YSLEER. CDR3 sequence: CASSQEVGRSYEQYF. In DNA, the CDR3 is TGCGCCAGCAGCCAAGAGGTAGGGAGGAGCTACGAGCAGTACTTC.

This chain joins TRBV28 and TRBJ1-3, with D perhaps matching TRBD1 (5 bases). The length of the CDR3 is 15 residues. V shed 3 bases and J shed 4 bases, with 13 bases lying between them. The germline V gene encodes CDR1 MDHEN and CDR2 SYDVKM. The CDR3 nucleotides read TGTGCCAGCAGTTTTCGGACACTACCGGGAAACACCATATATTTT. Residues: CASSFRTLPGNTIYF.

The chain links TRBV5-1 to TRBJ2-5, with D perhaps TRBD1 (6 bases). Near its end, the DNA agrees better with TRBJ2-7, so the J call may be wrong. CDR1 and CDR2 (germline): SGHRS, YFSETQ. The CDR3 is 15 amino acids. The CDR3 loop reads CASSLVRGGAYEQYF. CDR3 nucleotides: TGCGCCAGCAGCTTGGTGAGAGGGGGTGCCTACGAGCAGTACTTC.

This chain joins TRBV11-2 and TRBJ2-7, with TRBD2 identical over 9 bases. Germline V gene lookup returns CDR1 SGHAT and CDR2 FQNNGV. V lost 5 bases and J lost 2; bases outside the gene matches: 13. The CDR3 consists of 17 residues. The CDR3 reads CASSPTDQREVPYEQYF. CDR3 DNA: TGTGCCAGCAGCCCGACAGACCAGCGGGAGGTTCCCTACGAGCAGTACTTC.

V usage is TRBV9 and J usage is TRBJ2-7, with 9 bases that match TRBD1. Trimming took 4 bases from V and 4 from J; bases not matched to a gene: 9. CDR3 size: 15 residues. Germline CDR1 SGDLS, CDR2 YYNGEE. CDR3 sequence (DNA): TGTGCCAGCAGCCCCACCGGGACAGGGATATACGAGCAGTACTTC. This gives the protein CASSPTGTGIYEQYF.

This CDR3 is CASSFQGHNYGYTF. In DNA, the CDR3 is TGTGCCAGCAGCTTTCAGGGCCATAACTATGGCTACACCTTC. This chain joins TRBV5-6 and TRBJ1-2; D possibly corresponds to TRBD1 (5 bases). V was pared by 2 bases and J by 1 base, with 9 bases between. The CDR3 has 14 amino acids. In germline, CDR1 is SGHDT, CDR2 YYEEEE.

The V call is TRBV18, the J call TRBJ2-2; a weak D match, TRBD2 (6 bases). CDR1 KGHSH and CDR2 LQKENI come from the germline V gene. Trimming left V 3 bases short and J 1 base short, with 18 bases between. The CDR3 covers 18 residues. As DNA, the CDR3 is TGTGCCAGCTCACCCCCCGCTTTCGGGACTTTGAACACCGGGGAGCTGTTTTTT. Translated, it gives CASSPPAFGTLNTGELFF.

The V gene is TRBV10-3, the J gene TRBJ1-5, with D possibly matching TRBD1 (6 bases). V was cut by 2 bases and J by 0 bases, with 14 bases left in between. CDR1 is ENHRY, CDR2 SYGVKD, per germline. The CDR3 loop spans 17 amino acids. For the CDR3, the DNA is TGTGCCATCAGTGAGAGGGCAGGGGTAAATAGCAATCAGCCCCAGCATTTT. This sequence encodes CAISERAGVNSNQPQHF.

The V gene is TRBV19, the J gene TRBJ2-6; 10 positions agree with TRBD2. Germline loops: CDR1 LNHDA, CDR2 SQIVND (reference sequence). V gave up 8 bases and J gave up 5 bases; unmatched junction bases: 18. This CDR3 contains 19 residues. In DNA, the CDR3 is TGTGCCAGTGGTTCGGGAGGGTCTAGCGGGAGCGAGAGGGCCAACGTCCTGACTTTC. Amino acids: CASGSGGSSGSERANVLTF. Full variable domain (outside the CDR3, taken from reference TRBV19 and TRBJ2-6): DGGITQSPKYLFRKEGQNVTLSCEQNLNHDAMYWYRQDPGQGLRLIYYSQIVNDFQKGDIAEGYSVSREKKESFPLTVTSAQKNPTAFYLCASGSGGSSGSERANVLTFGAGSRLTVL.

The V call is TRBV7-2, the J call TRBJ1-1, with no clear D. This CDR3 has 16 residues. Germline-derived CDR1 and CDR2 are SGHTA and FQGNSA. The germline V and J ends were trimmed by 5 bases and 0 bases, with 16 bases remaining between them. In DNA form, the CDR3 reads TGTGCCAGCAGCCCACGGTCGGGTACCATGAACACTGAAGCTTTCTTT. Residues: CASSPRSGTMNTEAFF.

The CDR3 DNA is TGTGCCAGCAGTTTATCCCCTACGGGAAGCTATGGCTACACCTTC. Its translation is CASSLSPTGSYGYTF. This chain links TRBV28 with TRBJ1-2; D is undetermined. Trimming took off 1 base at V and 4 bases at J, with 13 bases between the two ends. CDR1 is MDHEN, CDR2 SYDVKM, per germline. The CDR3 contains 15 residues.

The DNA for the CDR3 is TGTGCCAGCAGCGTAGACAGCGGGTCCTCCTACGAGCAGTACTTC. Amino acids: CASSVDSGSSYEQYF. The chain combines TRBV9 with TRBJ2-7; tentatively, D is TRBD2 (6 bases). Trimming cost V 0 bases and J 0 bases, with 10 bases left between them. Germline V gene sequence: CDR1 SGDLS, CDR2 YYNGEE. This CDR3 spans 15 amino acids.

The rearrangement uses TRBV5-4 and TRBJ2-4; possible D gene TRBD1, 6 bases. Germline CDR1 and CDR2: SGHNT and YYREEE (reference sequence). The CDR3 extends over 16 amino acids. V dropped 3 bases and J dropped 0 bases, with 13 bases sitting between them. For the CDR3, the DNA is TGTGCCAGCAGCTCCACAGGGCGAGAAGCCAAAAACATTCAGTACTTC. Protein: CASSSTGREAKNIQYF. The whole variable domain, filled in from reference TRBV5-4 and TRBJ2-4, reads ETGVTQSPTHLIKTRGQQVTLRCSSQSGHNTVSWYQQALGQGPQFIFQYYREEENGRGNFPPRFSGLQFPNYSSELNVNALELDDSALYLCASSSTGREAKNIQYFGAGTRLSVL.

The chain joins TRBV21-1 to TRBJ2-3; the D segment call TRBD1 is taken from the table without a DNA check. TRBV21-1 is termed a pseudogene. The CDR3 spans 15 residues. The CDR3 is CASNRDRGETDTQYF. Here the CDR3 DNA reads TGTGCCAGCAACCGGGACAGGGGAGAGACAGATACGCAGTATTTT.

The rearrangement links TRBV7-8 to TRBJ2-1; D possibly corresponds to TRBD1 (6 bases). The CDR3 is made up of 15 amino acids. Germline CDR1 and CDR2: SGHVS and FQNEAQ. With 5 bases removed from V and 7 bases from J, the gap between germline ends came to 18 bases. DNA for the CDR3: TGTGCCAGCAGCCCCCGGGCAGGGGCCCATAATGAGCAGTTCTTC. Residues: CASSPRAGAHNEQFF. The whole variable domain, filled in from reference TRBV7-8 and TRBJ2-1, reads GAGVSQSPRYKVAKRGQDVALRCDPISGHVSLFWYQQALGQGPEFLTYFQNEAQLDKSGLPSDRFFAERPEGSVSTLKIQRTQQEDSAVYLCASSPRAGAHNEQFFGPGTRLTVL.

The chain couples TRBV11-3 to TRBJ2-2, with a possible D match to TRBD1 (5 bases). V was shortened by 4 bases and J by 3 bases, with 6 bases between the two germline ends. Germline V gene data show CDR1 as SGHNT and CDR2 as YENEEA. CDR3 size: 13 residues. The CDR3 reads CASSSQDTGELFF. As DNA, the CDR3 is TGTGCCAGCAGCTCACAGGACACCGGGGAGCTGTTTTTT.

V is TRBV5-1 and J is TRBJ2-1; D is possibly TRBD1 (6 bases). Germline assignment: CDR1 SGHRS and CDR2 YFSETQ. CDR3 length equals 17 residues. V lost 0 bases and J lost 2, with 15 bases in between. CDR3 nucleotide sequence: TGCGCCAGCAGCTTGGCCCCAGGGGCCAACCCCTACAATGAGCAGTTCTTC. The encoded protein is CASSLAPGANPYNEQFF. Variable domain in full (rest from reference TRBV5-1 and TRBJ2-1): KAGVTQTPRYLIKTRGQQVTLSCSPISGHRSVSWYQQTPGQGLQFLFEYFSETQRNKGNFPGRFSGRQFSNSRSEMNVSTLELGDSALYLCASSLAPGANPYNEQFFGPGTRLTVL.

The chain couples TRBV11-2 to TRBJ2-2, with a possible D match to TRBD1 (7 bases). The CDR3 spans 15 residues. V was shortened by 8 bases and J by 0 bases, with 13 bases between the two germline ends. The germline CDR1 and CDR2 sequences are SGHAT and FQNNGV. CDR3 in amino acids: CASGRTGANTGELFF. The CDR3 coding sequence is TGTGCCAGCGGGAGGACAGGCGCGAACACCGGGGAGCTGTTTTTT. Filled out from reference TRBV11-2 and TRBJ2-2, the complete variable domain reads EAGVAQSPRYKIIEKRQSVAFWCNPISGHATLYWYQQILGQGPKLLIQFQNNGVVDDSQLPKDRFSAERLKGVDSTLKIQPAKLEDSAVYLCASGRTGANTGELFFGEGSRLTVL.

The chain employs TRBV23-1 and TRBJ2-2; 9 bases align to TRBD2. TRBV23-1 is identified as an open reading frame with a role that is uncertain. The trim removed 6 bases at V and 0 bases at J, leaving 5 bases unmatched. There are 16 residues in the CDR3. The CDR3 DNA reads as TGCGCCAGCAGCGCCAGACTAGCGGCGAACACCGGGGAGCTGTTTTTT. It yields the protein CASSARLAANTGELFF.

This chain uses TRBV29-1 with TRBJ2-5, with D perhaps matching TRBD2 (5 bases). This CDR3 contains 12 residues. The ends were cut back, 6 bases at V and 4 bases at J, with 12 bases in the middle. Germline V gene lookup returns CDR1 SQVTM and CDR2 ANQGSEA. The CDR3 reads CSVARAGETQYF. CDR3 DNA: TGCAGCGTGGCGAGGGCGGGAGAGACCCAGTACTTC. The variable domain in full, with the rest retrieved from reference TRBV29-1 and TRBJ2-5, is SAVISQKPSRDICQRGTSLTIQCQVDSQVTMMFWYRQQPGQSLTLIATANQGSEATYESGFVIDKFPISRPNLTFSTLTVSNMSPEDSSIYLCSVARAGETQYFGPGTRLLVL.

The V and J genes are TRBV7-9 and TRBJ1-5; the D is unclear. There are 14 residues in the CDR3. Trimming stripped 3 bases from V and 5 bases from J, with 11 bases between. Per germline, CDR1 SEHNR and CDR2 FQNEAQ (reference sequence). DNA of the CDR3: TGTGCCAGCAGCTTCGAGGGCGCGGATCAGCCCCAGCATTTT. This codes for CASSFEGADQPQHF.

This chain links TRBV5-4 with TRBJ2-6, with 8 nucleotides matching TRBD1. With V trimmed by 4 bases and J by 4 bases, 4 bases remained unmatched. Germline assignment: CDR1 SGHNT and CDR2 YYREEE (reference sequence). The CDR3 contains 15 residues. Here the CDR3 reads CASSRTGYGANVLTF. The CDR3 DNA is TGTGCCAGCAGCAGGACAGGGTACGGGGCCAACGTCCTGACTTTC.

This chain joins TRBV2 and TRBJ2-7; TRBD1 matches at 8 bases. Germline loops: CDR1 SNHLY, CDR2 FYNNEI. Trimming cost V 3 bases and J 1 base; bases outside gene matches: 5. The CDR3 covers 15 residues. The CDR3 DNA sequence: TGTGCCAGCAGTGAGGACAGGGCGCTGTCCTACGAGCAGTACTTC. This codes for CASSEDRALSYEQYF.

The chain recombines TRBV30 with TRBJ1-2; a weak D match, TRBD1 (5 bases). Germline V gene lookup returns CDR1 GTSNPN and CDR2 SVGIG (reference sequence). There are 14 residues in the CDR3. The V gene lost 4 bases and the J gene lost 5 bases, with 17 bases spanning the gap. CDR3 residues: CAWIIGQGPYGYTF. The CDR3 nucleotides are TGTGCCTGGATTATCGGCCAGGGCCCGTATGGCTACACCTTC.

This sequence joins TRBV30 and TRBJ1-6, with 7 nucleotides matching TRBD1. J was trimmed by 1 base and V by 3 bases; bases with no gene match: 6. Looked up from germline, CDR1 is GTSNPN and CDR2 is SVGIG (reference sequence). This CDR3 spans 16 amino acids. CDR3 loop: CAWREGTVSYNSPLHF. CDR3 DNA sequence: TGTGCCTGGAGAGAGGGGACAGTTTCCTATAATTCACCCCTCCACTTT.

The chain is built from TRBV12-1 and TRBJ2-1; the DNA was not compared with TRBD2, the D call given in the table. TRBV12-1 constitutes a pseudogene. This CDR3 spans 19 amino acids. CDR3 coding DNA: TGTGCCAGCAGCTTCACCCGAACCCGACTAGCGTGCTCCTACAATGAGCAGTTCTTC. It translates to CASSFTRTRLACSYNEQFF.

The V gene is TRBV5-6, the J gene TRBJ1-2; D not certain. V shed 2 bases and J shed 6 bases, with 8 bases lying between them. Germline V gene sequence: CDR1 SGHDT, CDR2 YYEEEE. The CDR3 runs 12 residues. The DNA of the CDR3 is TGTGCCAGCAGCTTTCAGGCCAATGGCTACACCTTC. Amino acids: CASSFQANGYTF.

The CDR3 is CASSQREMAYNEQFF. The CDR3 DNA is TGTGCCAGCAGCCAGCGGGAGATGGCCTACAATGAGCAGTTCTTC. This chain uses TRBV5-6 with TRBJ2-1, with TRBD2 matching over 8 bases. This CDR3 has 15 residues. Germline V gene lookup returns CDR1 SGHDT and CDR2 YYEEEE. V shed 4 bases and J 2 bases; nucleotides not matched to a gene: 5. The entire variable domain, with the rest obtained from reference TRBV5-6 and TRBJ2-1, is as follows: DAGVTQSPTHLIKTRGQQVTLRCSPKSGHDTVSWYQQALGQGPQFIFQYYEEEERQRGNFPDRFSGHQFPNYSSELNVNALLLGDSALYLCASSQREMAYNEQFFGPGTRLTVL.

V and J are TRBV7-2 and TRBJ2-7; a possible D gene is TRBD1 (5 bases). Germline lookup yields CDR1 SGHTA and CDR2 FQGNSA. The V end lost 1 base, the J end lost 4 bases, and 11 bases lay between the germline ends. There are 14 residues in the CDR3. This CDR3 is CASSLGGPTYEQYF. CDR3 nucleotides: TGTGCCAGCAGCTTAGGGGGCCCAACATACGAGCAGTACTTC.

The V gene is TRBV7-2, the J gene TRBJ1-1, with TRBD1 as a possible D gene (6 bases). This CDR3 is built from 15 residues. Germline lookup yields CDR1 SGHTA and CDR2 FQGNSA. Trimming removed 1 base at V and 1 base at J, with 10 bases between. This CDR3 reads CASSLVGTTNTEAFF. The CDR3 DNA reads TGTGCCAGCAGCTTAGTAGGGACAACGAACACTGAAGCTTTCTTT.

V usage is TRBV4-3 and J usage is TRBJ1-4, with D possibly being TRBD1 (5 bases). This CDR3 contains 16 residues. Trimming left V 0 bases short and J 7 bases short, with 15 bases between. Germline assignment: CDR1 LGHNA and CDR2 YSLEER. DNA of the CDR3: TGCGCCAGCAGCCAAGATGTGAATACGCAGGGTGAAAAACTGTTTTTT. Translation: CASSQDVNTQGEKLFF.

This chain links TRBV28 with TRBJ2-7; D is perhaps TRBD2 (6 bases). V was trimmed by 3 bases and J by 0 bases, leaving 12 bases between them. The length of the CDR3 is 15 residues. In germline, CDR1 is MDHEN, CDR2 SYDVKM. The CDR3 region is CASSLRGMSSYEQYF. CDR3 coding DNA: TGTGCCAGCAGTTTGCGGGGCATGAGCTCCTACGAGCAGTACTTC. Full variable domain (remainder filled in from reference TRBV28 and TRBJ2-7): DVKVTQSSRYLVKRTGEKVFLECVQDMDHENMFWYRQDPGLGLRLIYFSYDVKMKEKGDIPEGYSVSREKKERFSLILESASTNQTSMYLCASSLRGMSSYEQYFGPGTRLTVT.